These 21 T cell receptor beta chains were all obtained from the same sample, sequenced in a study of siplizumab effects on memory and regulatory T cells. Libraries were prepared by immunoSEQ multiplex PCR; TCRdb keeps only in-frame clonotypes and omits some of them. The sample consists of more than 60,000 clones, about 92% of them appearing once. Sequenced material: CD8+ T cells sorted from blood. All receptors come from a human donor in good health.

The sample holds one count of this clone. The chain carries TRBV5-4 and TRBJ1-2; D perhaps matches TRBD1 (6 bases). The germline gives CDR1 SGHNT, CDR2 YYREEE (reference sequence). The CDR3 sequence is 13 residues long. V lost 0 bases and J 8 bases, leaving 11 bases between the germline ends. The CDR3 DNA reads as TGTGCCAGCAGCTTGGGCAGGGGATGGGGCTACACCTTC. As protein: CASSLGRGWGYTF. The variable domain in full, with the rest retrieved from reference TRBV5-4 and TRBJ1-2, is ETGVTQSPTHLIKTRGQQVTLRCSSQSGHNTVSWYQQALGQGPQFIFQYYREEENGRGNFPPRFSGLQFPNYSSELNVNALELDDSALYLCASSLGRGWGYTFGSGTRLTVV.

The chain carries TRBV7-9 and TRBJ2-5; 7 bases map to TRBD1. This CDR3 region has 17 residues. J was trimmed by 5 bases and V by 5 bases; bases with no gene match: 17. The germline V gene has CDR1 SEHNR and CDR2 FQNEAQ (reference sequence). The CDR3 sequence is CASSPPVRGQFGETQYF. The CDR3 DNA follows: TGTGCCAGCAGCCCCCCTGTGAGGGGGCAGTTTGGGGAGACCCAGTACTTC.

The chain has TRBV29-1 and TRBJ2-2; TRBD2 agrees at 8 bases. Germline values: CDR1 SQVTM, CDR2 ANQGSEA. The CDR3 has 14 residues. V shed 2 bases, J shed 3 bases, and the junction held 2 bases outside the gene matches. CDR3 coding DNA: TGCAGCGTTGAAACTAGCGGACACACCGGGGAGCTGTTTTTT. Protein: CSVETSGHTGELFF.

The genes are TRBV28 and TRBJ2-2; no firm D call. Germline values: CDR1 MDHEN, CDR2 SYDVKM. The CDR3 length is 12 residues. The V end lost 6 bases, the J end lost 6 bases, and 8 bases lay between the germline ends. CDR3 in DNA: TGTGCCAGCAGCCTTTACGCCGGGGAGCTGTTTTTT. Translation: CASSLYAGELFF.

The chain combines TRBV4-1 with TRBJ2-7; D is unclear. CDR3 size: 13 residues. Germline lookup yields CDR1 MGHRA and CDR2 YSYEKL. V lost 1 base to trimming and J lost 2 bases, with 6 bases between them. For the CDR3, the DNA is TGCGCCAGCAGCCAAGCCCTCACCTACGAGCAGTACTTC. It encodes CASSQALTYEQYF.

V gene TRBV27 combines with J gene TRBJ1-1; D is ambiguous. V shed 3 bases and J shed 0 bases, with 8 bases lying between them. The CDR3 extends over 14 amino acids. The V gene's germline CDR1 is MNHEY and CDR2 SMNVEV (reference sequence). The CDR3 reads CASSLGGLNTEAFF. The CDR3 DNA reads as TGTGCCAGCAGTTTGGGCGGCTTGAACACTGAAGCTTTCTTT.

The chain has TRBV11-1 and TRBJ1-2, with D possibly matching TRBD1 (5 bases). Germline CDR1 SGHAT, CDR2 FQDESV (reference sequence). V dropped 0 bases and J dropped 4 bases, with 6 bases sitting between them. The CDR3 totals 13 residues. The CDR3 reads CASSLAGVYGYTF. CDR3 sequence (DNA): TGTGCCAGCAGCTTAGCAGGGGTCTATGGCTACACCTTC.

The J gene is TRBJ1-1, the V gene TRBV6-5; D uncertain. The CDR3 length is 16 residues. The V end lost 2 bases, the J end lost 1 base, and 14 bases lay between the germline ends. Germline V gene lookup returns CDR1 MNHEY and CDR2 SVGAGI. CDR3 sequence reads: CASSYLQEGGNTEAFF. CDR3 coding DNA: TGTGCCAGCAGTTACCTACAAGAAGGTGGGAACACTGAAGCTTTCTTT.

The V call is TRBV7-9, the J call TRBJ1-1; D gene uncertain. Germline CDR1 reads SEHNR; CDR2 reads FQNEAQ (reference sequence). The CDR3 length is 14 residues. Deletions cut 1 base from V and 1 base from J, with 7 bases between. CDR3 DNA sequence: TGTGCCAGCAGCTTAGTGTCAGGGAACACTGAAGCTTTCTTT. Encoded protein: CASSLVSGNTEAFF.

This chain uses TRBV30 with TRBJ2-7; 10 bases are a match to TRBD2. The V gene's germline CDR1 is GTSNPN and CDR2 SVGIG (reference sequence). V was clipped by 3 bases and J by 7 bases; unmatched bases: 9. This CDR3 region has 14 residues. CDR3 region: CAWSGASGGWEQYF. In DNA, the CDR3 is TGTGCCTGGAGCGGGGCTAGCGGGGGTTGGGAGCAGTACTTC.

The chain joins TRBV4-3 to TRBJ1-2; 7 positions agree with TRBD1. This CDR3 spans 16 amino acids. In germline, CDR1 is LGHNA, CDR2 YSLEER. V lost 0 bases, J lost 9 bases, and 13 bases stayed unmatched. CDR3 sequence (DNA): TGCGCCAGCAGCCAAGACGCGGGCAGGGGGGTGTTGCGCTACACCTTC. Translated, it gives CASSQDAGRGVLRYTF.

V gene TRBV15 combines with J gene TRBJ2-1; a possible D gene is TRBD2 (5 bases). With 3 bases removed from V and 4 bases from J, the gap between germline ends came to 10 bases. The CDR3 has 14 residues. Germline V gives CDR1 LNHNV, CDR2 YYDKDF (reference sequence). In DNA, the CDR3 is TGTGCCACCAGCAGGAGGGCTGAATACAATGAGCAGTTCTTC. The encoded protein is CATSRRAEYNEQFF.

The chain employs TRBV2 and TRBJ2-4; D gene ambiguous. Trimming took 4 bases from V and 8 from J, leaving 3 bases between them. Per germline, CDR1 SNHLY and CDR2 FYNNEI. The CDR3 runs to 10 residues. The CDR3 region has the DNA TGTGCCAGCAGTGTGGACATTCAGTACTTC. This sequence encodes CASSVDIQYF.

This chain joins TRBV28 and TRBJ1-6, with a possible D match to TRBD1 (5 bases). V gave up 6 bases and J gave up 10 bases, with 19 bases separating them. Germline CDR1 reads MDHEN; CDR2 reads SYDVKM. This CDR3 has 15 amino acids. This CDR3 is CASSLSPGLGSPLHF. CDR3 sequence (DNA): TGTGCCAGCAGCCTAAGCCCAGGGCTTGGGTCACCCCTCCACTTT.

V usage is TRBV19 and J usage is TRBJ1-2; perhaps TRBD1 as D (6 bases). The ends were cut back, 3 bases at V and 0 bases at J, with 14 bases in the middle. The CDR3 runs 16 residues. Per germline, CDR1 LNHDA and CDR2 SQIVND (reference sequence). The CDR3 region is CASSIFSGAANYGYTF. The CDR3 DNA reads as TGTGCCAGTAGTATTTTTTCGGGGGCGGCTAACTATGGCTACACCTTC.

V and J are TRBV13 and TRBJ1-1; D remains ambiguous. V was shortened by 5 bases and J by 1 base, with 14 bases between the two germline ends. Germline-derived CDR1 and CDR2 are PRHDT and FYEKMQ (reference sequence). The CDR3 covers 15 residues. The CDR3 is CASSPPAWPNTEAFF. CDR3 in DNA: TGTGCCAGCAGCCCGCCGGCCTGGCCGAACACTGAAGCTTTCTTT.

This chain uses TRBV6-1 with TRBJ2-5; D perhaps matches TRBD1 (8 bases). The tail of the sequence fits TRBJ2-7 better, so the J call may be wrong. CDR1 and CDR2 from the germline V gene are MNHNS and SASEGT. This CDR3 spans 14 amino acids. This CDR3 is CASSNTGGGYEQYF. The CDR3 nucleotides are TGTGCCAGCAGCAATACAGGGGGGGGCTACGAGCAGTACTTC.

The J gene is TRBJ1-5, the V gene TRBV30, with D uncertain. The V end was cut by 0 bases, the J end by 0 bases, with 3 bases between. Germline assignment: CDR1 GTSNPN and CDR2 SVGIG (reference sequence). This CDR3 has 13 residues. The CDR3 spells CAWSVDSNQPQHF. The CDR3 DNA is TGTGCCTGGAGTGTAGATAGCAATCAGCCCCAGCATTTT.

The chain recombines TRBV19 with TRBJ2-7, with a possible D match to TRBD1 (6 bases). Trimming removed 11 bases at V and 2 bases at J, with 10 bases between. Germline V gene lookup returns CDR1 LNHDA and CDR2 SQIVND (reference sequence). This CDR3 spans 11 amino acids. As DNA, the CDR3 is TGTGCCGCCGGGACACCCTACGAGCAGTACTTC. It encodes CAAGTPYEQYF.

This chain links TRBV27 with TRBJ2-7, with D maybe TRBD1 (5 bases). Per germline, CDR1 MNHEY and CDR2 SMNVEV (reference sequence). The CDR3 sequence is 13 residues long. Trimming stripped 6 bases from V and 0 bases from J, with 9 bases between. CDR3 residues: CASRGPHSYEQYF. The CDR3 nucleotides are TGTGCCAGCAGGGGGCCCCACTCCTACGAGCAGTACTTC.

V is TRBV27 and J is TRBJ1-1, with TRBD1 as a possible D gene (6 bases). The germline V gene has CDR1 MNHEY and CDR2 SMNVEV (reference sequence). CDR3 length equals 15 residues. V dropped 5 bases and J dropped 5 bases, with 18 bases sitting between them. The CDR3 is CASSANGGGGTEAFF. The CDR3 DNA reads TGTGCCAGCAGTGCCAACGGGGGGGGCGGGACTGAAGCTTTCTTT.